This TCR beta chain was identified during a study of identical twins. Notes on the study in general: Insertions were fewer in abundant cord blood beta clonotypes, whereas memory repertoires showed none of this pattern. Monozygotic twins shared more out-of-frame TCR alpha than recombination models predicted.

TCRdb called the 5' RACE reads again in MiXCR, with one record for every CDR3 protein. The data contain about 890,000 distinct CDR3 sequences, roughly 12% of them singletons. Germline CDR1 is DFQATT and CDR2 is SNEGSKA (reference sequence). The J segment lost 4 bases and the V segment lost 6 bases, leaving 10 bases of the junction unmatched. CDR3 size: 14 residues. Comment on this clonotype: Its target is not known.

These same data were also listed under a study on yellow fever vaccine responses in identical twins.

The clonotype originates from a woman in her late teens or twenties in good health. The chain employs TRBV20-1 and TRBJ2-3; 7 bases match TRBD1. The sample consisted of PBMCs. The CDR3: CSARTGVGADTQYF. The CDR3 DNA reads as TGCAGTGCACGAACAGGGGTTGGAGCAGATACGCAGTATTTT.